This entry features one TCR beta chain sequence. The antigen is unknown. The CDR3 totals 18 residues. Germline values: CDR1 MNHEY, CDR2 SVGEGT. V gave up 6 bases and J gave up 2 bases; unmatched junction bases: 15. This sample stems from a study of T cells in Graves' hyperthyroidism and ophthalmopathy. Findings of the study overall: Ophthalmopathy got predicted by the model a median about six months before its onset.

RNA transcripts provided the source from which TCR beta CDR3 regions were amplified. Primed by the HTBI set, a first-round RT-PCR was run on the TCR CDR3. A single record per CDR3 protein comes from TCRdb applying MiXCR to the multiplex PCR reads. The data contain 730,000 or so distinct CDR3 sequences, around a sixth of them singletons. Source material: blood. This chain joins TRBV6-2 or TRBV6-3 and TRBJ2-1, with 8 positions matching TRBD1. The receptor comes from a woman between 50 and 59 years old with Graves' hyperthyroidism that later progressed to Graves' ophthalmopathy. CDR3 residues: CASSADQGARYAYNEQFF. CDR3 bases: TGTGCCAGCAGCGCGGACCAGGGGGCGCGTTATGCCTACAATGAGCAGTTCTTC.